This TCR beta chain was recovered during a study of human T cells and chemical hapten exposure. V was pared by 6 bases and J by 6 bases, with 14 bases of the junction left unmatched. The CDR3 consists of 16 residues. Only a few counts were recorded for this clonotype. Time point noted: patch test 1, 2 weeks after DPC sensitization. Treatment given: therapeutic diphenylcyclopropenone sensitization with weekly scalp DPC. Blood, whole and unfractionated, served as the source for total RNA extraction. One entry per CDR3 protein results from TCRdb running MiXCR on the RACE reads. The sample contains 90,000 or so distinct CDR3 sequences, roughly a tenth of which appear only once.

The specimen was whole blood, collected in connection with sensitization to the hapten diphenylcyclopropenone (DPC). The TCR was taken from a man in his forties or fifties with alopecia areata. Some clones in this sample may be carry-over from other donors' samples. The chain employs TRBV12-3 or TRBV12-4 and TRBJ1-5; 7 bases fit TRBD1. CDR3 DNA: TGTGCCAGCAGCCCGGCCGACAGGGTCGGGAGTCAGCCCCAGCATTTT. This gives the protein CASSPADRVGSQPQHF.